The source of this T cell receptor beta chain is a study of blood T cells in healthy people across ages. Overall study: Using template switching, researchers captured about one barcoded beta molecule for each two T cells.

Findings and caveats of the study: PBMCs were not sorted, which prevented a conclusive comparison of naive versus antigen-experienced cells.

Germline V gene data show CDR1 as MGHRA and CDR2 as YSYEKL. The CDR3 contains 14 residues. The V end lost 1 base, the J end lost 2 bases, and 6 bases lay between the germline ends. This clonotype was seen only a few times. What it recognizes is unknown. Through a sample-barcoded 5' primer and a J-beta primer mix, a second PCR was run for roughly 7 to 12 cycles. TCRdb itself ran the 5' RACE reads through MiXCR, one entry per CDR3 protein. This sample carries about 1.4 million distinct CDR3 sequences, 45% to 70% of them seen once, and the ten largest clones take over 6.5%. This TCR derives from a man between 18 and 35 years old in good health. J is TRBJ2-1 and V is TRBV4-1; no firm D call. The sample consisted of blood. The CDR3 loop is CASSQAGPYNEQFF. CDR3 nucleotide sequence: TGCGCCAGCAGCCAAGCCGGACCCTACAATGAGCAGTTCTTC.